This entry describes one T cell receptor beta chain. What this receptor recognizes is not known. Per-base quality was not reported, and no clone a single base away is much larger than it. The data derive from a study of blood T cell repertoires in COVID-19 (TCRdb year 2020). Looking at the study overall: Collaborator samples came from the United States, Italy and Spain and covered acute and convalescent phases of COVID-19. The prospective study material was composed of cDNA or gDNA derived from T cells, B-cell-depleted T cells, or PBMCs. Deeply sampled blood TCRbeta repertoires from subjects exposed to, actively infected with, or recovered from COVID-19 were included in the dataset. The repertoires were released in a freely available public database intended as a resource for research on the immune response to SARS-CoV-2. The samples were drawn from two sources: the first 160 participants of the ongoing ImmuneRACE study, and 1,254 subjects contributed by 6 global collaborators. Sample metadata almost always included a de-identified subject ID, COVID-19 status, age in years and sex. Where available, HLA class I and class II types were taken from metadata supplied by the sample provider and were not determined by assay-based typing.

Each collaborating institution followed its own protocols to collect whole blood in K2EDTA tubes. For TCRbeta analysis, collaborator samples were shipped as frozen whole blood, as isolated PBMCs, or as DNA extracted from either sample type. TCRbeta CDR3 regions were amplified from genomic DNA by means of the immunoSEQ Assay, a bias-controlled multiplex PCR. The published analysis was carried out like this. Nucleated cell counts per sample were estimated from amplification of reference gene primers within the assay. Sequence reads were collapsed and filtered to measure the absolute abundance of every unique TCRbeta CDR3 rearrangement. For each sample, productive Simpson clonality was calculated as the square root of Simpson's diversity index across productive rearrangements. Here the immuneACCESS table is served through TCRdb, limited to in-frame sequences with V and J called. Missing clones are a known gap in these copies; in checked studies unresolved V genes cover under half, and the rest lacks a known reason. D and trimming come from the DNA, and the V and J calls and clone size come from that table. The sample table contains roughly 150,000 clones; only one count was recorded for 78% of them. The ten most abundant clones make up approximately 14% of the sample.

Broader findings and caveats from the paper: How much clinical and demographic metadata was included differed by source and by participant, and the metadata was provided uncurated.

From cysteine to phenylalanine, the CDR3 is 13 amino acids long. Solely the CDR3 DNA is kept, with 39 bases framed from the first base. The V end gives up 5 bases and the J end 4 bases, leaving 5 bases in the junction not matched to a gene. As encoded in the germline V gene (reference sequence), CDR1 is LNHDA while CDR2 is SQIVND. The V and J genes are TRBV19 and TRBJ2-7, with 7 bases in between that match TRBD1. The sequenced sample consisted of peripheral blood. This TCR was sampled from a woman over 75 with acute or convalescent COVID-19. The DNA reads as follows: TGTGCCAGTAGTTCGGGACAGAAATACGAGCAGTACTTC. Translation gives CASSSGQKYEQYF.